This TCR beta chain was found in a study of blood T cell repertoires in COVID-19. In the study overall: Some COVID-19 samples were acute and others convalescent; all came from the United States, Italy and Spain. In each case, the material was cDNA or gDNA derived from T cells, B-cell-depleted T cells, or PBMCs.

The table came from immunoSEQ multiplex PCR; TCRdb's copy has only in-frame clones and leaves some out. The sample comprises fewer than 25,000 clones, approximately 91% of which are singletons, and about 2.9% rests with the top ten. Per germline, CDR1 SGHRS and CDR2 YFSETQ. Trimming shortened V by 0 bases and J by 6 bases, and 18 bases separated the two germline ends. CDR3 length equals 16 residues. The sample was peripheral blood. This sequence joins TRBV5-1 and TRBJ1-2, with a possible D match to TRBD1 (5 bases). The sequence derives from a woman in her sixties or seventies with active COVID-19. CDR3 sequence (DNA): TGCGCCAGCAGCTTGGCCGGTATAGGGGTTCGAAATGGCTACACCTTC. Its translation: CASSLAGIGVRNGYTF.